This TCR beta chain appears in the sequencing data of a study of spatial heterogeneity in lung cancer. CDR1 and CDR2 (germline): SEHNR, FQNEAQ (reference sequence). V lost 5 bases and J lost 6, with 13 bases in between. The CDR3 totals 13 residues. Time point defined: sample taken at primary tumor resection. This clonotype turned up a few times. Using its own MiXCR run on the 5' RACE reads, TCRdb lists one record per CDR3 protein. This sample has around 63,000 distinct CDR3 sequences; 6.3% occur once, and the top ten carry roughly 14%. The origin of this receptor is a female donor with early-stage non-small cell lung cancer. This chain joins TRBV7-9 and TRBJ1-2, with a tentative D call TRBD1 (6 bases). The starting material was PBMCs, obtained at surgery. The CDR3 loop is CASSPHRDNGYTF. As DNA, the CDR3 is TGTGCCAGCAGCCCCCACAGGGATAATGGCTACACCTTC.